What follows are 6 T cell receptor beta chains derived from one specimen sequenced in a study of PD-1 and CTLA-4 blockade in melanoma. Method: immunoSEQ multiplex PCR; TCRdb's copy keeps in-frame clones and lacks some. This sample has about 16,000 clones; about 71% occur once, and the top ten carry approximately 14%. The sample here was CD8+ T cells from peripheral blood, taken from a patient given anti-PD-1 treatment. The receptors were sampled from a human donor with melanoma.

The V call is TRBV6-2 or TRBV6-3, the J call TRBJ2-5, with D possibly called TRBD1 or TRBD2 (5 bases each). The germline V gene has CDR1 MNHEY and CDR2 SVGEGT. Trimming stripped 5 bases from V and 5 bases from J, with 18 bases between. This CDR3 contains 15 residues. The CDR3 coding sequence is TGTGCCAGCAGTCGAGGGGAAAGGGGTTGGGAGACCCAGTACTTC. Its translation: CASSRGERGWETQYF.

The rearrangement joins TRBV25-1 to TRBJ2-2; D is possibly TRBD1 (5 bases). Germline CDR1 reads MGHDK; CDR2 reads SYGVNS. Trimming removed 7 bases at V and 0 bases at J, with 18 bases between. The CDR3 is 17 residues long. The CDR3 here is CASTRRSTGTNTGELFF. The CDR3 DNA follows: TGTGCCAGCACCCGCCGTTCCACAGGAACGAACACCGGGGAGCTGTTTTTT.

The chain joins TRBV19 to TRBJ2-7; D perhaps matches TRBD2 (5 bases). From germline, CDR1 is LNHDA and CDR2 SQIVND (reference sequence). Trimming removed 2 bases from V and 4 bases from J, with 12 bases in between. The CDR3 covers 14 residues. This CDR3 reads CASSIKGAAYEQYF. CDR3 sequence (DNA): TGTGCCAGTAGTATAAAGGGAGCGGCGTACGAGCAGTACTTC.

This rearrangement joins TRBV5-1 to TRBJ2-1; D is perhaps TRBD1 or TRBD2 (5 bases each). The CDR3 has 12 residues. Per germline, CDR1 SGHRS and CDR2 YFSETQ. Deletions cut 4 bases from V and 9 bases from J, with 11 bases between. The CDR3 here is CASSLLGAEQFF. DNA for the CDR3: TGCGCCAGCAGCCTGCTCGGGGCTGAGCAGTTCTTC.

This clone was seen more than once but under ten times. This rearrangement joins TRBV29-1 to TRBJ2-7; D is undetermined. CDR3 length: 11 amino acids. V was clipped by 7 bases and J by 4 bases, with 11 bases between them. The germline V gene has CDR1 SQVTM and CDR2 ANQGSEA. CDR3 in amino acids: CSALSIYEQYF. The CDR3 DNA reads as TGCAGCGCACTTAGCATATACGAGCAGTACTTC.

The V and J genes are TRBV3-1 (or the pseudogene TRBV3-2) and TRBJ1-2, with a weak D call TRBD1 (6 bases). V dropped 6 bases and J dropped 4 bases, with 18 bases sitting between them. Germline CDR1 LGHDT, CDR2 YNNKEL (reference sequence). This CDR3 is built from 15 residues. The CDR3 protein is CASSAFLRGGYGYTF. Written as DNA, the CDR3 is TGTGCCAGCAGTGCCTTCCTCAGGGGCGGCTATGGCTACACCTTC.